Reported below is one T cell receptor (beta chain). Method: immunoSEQ multiplex PCR; TCRdb's copy keeps in-frame clones and lacks some. The sample holds roughly 99,000 clones, approximately 81% seen once. This sample was included in a study of blood T cell repertoires in COVID-19. The CDR3 has 17 residues. V was clipped by 3 bases and J by 3 bases, with 20 bases between them. Germline values: CDR1 LNHDA, CDR2 SQIVND (reference sequence). This chain joins TRBV19 and TRBJ1-1, with a possible D match to TRBD1 (6 bases). Source material: peripheral blood. This sequence was found in a woman aged 80 or over with acute or convalescent COVID-19. CDR3 in amino acids: CASSMAGGRVLYTEAFF. The CDR3 DNA reads as TGTGCCAGTAGTATGGCCGGGGGGCGCGTATTATACACTGAAGCTTTCTTT.